This TCR beta chain was identified in a study of cytomegalovirus exposure and HLA in healthy donors. Study conclusions and caveats: A later look showed TCR association rates differing by HLA locus, highest for DRB1 and lowest for HLA-C. The HLA-A and HLA-B alleles of most subjects were reportedly predicted accurately from TCR beta sequences.

Note on this clone: Its antigen is unidentified.

The PCR made use of 60 Vbeta and 13 Jbeta primers. TCRdb's copy holds only in-frame clones and misses some; the assay was immunoSEQ multiplex PCR. The sample lists fewer than 200,000 clones; 80% to 85% were seen once. Germline V gives CDR1 KGHSH, CDR2 LQKENI. This CDR3 region has 16 residues. V lost 3 bases to trimming and J lost 1 base, with 15 bases between them. The chain has TRBV18 and TRBJ1-1, with D possibly being TRBD1 (6 bases). Material: PBMCs. The sequence came from a girl under 10 years old in good health and CMV-seropositive. The DNA for the CDR3 is TGTGCCAGCTCACCTTATACAGGGCCGAGGAACACTGAAGCTTTCTTT. This translates into CASSPYTGPRNTEAFF.